This T cell receptor beta chain is drawn from a study of OX40 agonist ivuxolimab in advanced cancers. Germline values: CDR1 SGHTA, CDR2 FQGNSA. The CDR3 has 14 residues. V lost 5 bases and J lost 4; bases outside the gene matches: 7. Clones were read by immunoSEQ multiplex PCR, and TCRdb kept only the in-frame ones, dropping some. This sample has 45,000 to 55,000 clones, with roughly 92% found just once. The source of this sequence is an adult with an advanced solid tumor such as melanoma, head and neck, liver or kidney cancer. The chain uses TRBV7-2 and TRBJ2-7; 8 positions agree with TRBD2. Sequencing used CD4+ or CD8+ T cells sorted from blood, obtained in a trial of the OX40 agonist ivuxolimab. The CDR3 reads CASSPSGSAYEQYF. The CDR3 coding sequence is TGTGCCAGCAGCCCCAGCGGGAGTGCGTACGAGCAGTACTTC.